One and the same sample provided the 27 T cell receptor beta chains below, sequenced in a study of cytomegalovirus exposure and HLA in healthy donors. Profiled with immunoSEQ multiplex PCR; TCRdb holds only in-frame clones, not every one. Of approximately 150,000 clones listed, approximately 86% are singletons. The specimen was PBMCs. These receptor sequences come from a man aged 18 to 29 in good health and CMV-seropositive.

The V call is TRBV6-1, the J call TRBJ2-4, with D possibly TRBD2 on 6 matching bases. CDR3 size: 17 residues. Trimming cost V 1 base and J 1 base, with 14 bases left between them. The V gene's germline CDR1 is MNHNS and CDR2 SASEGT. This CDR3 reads CASSEVGGVKAKNIQYF. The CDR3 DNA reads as TGTGCCAGCAGTGAAGTCGGAGGGGTTAAGGCCAAAAACATTCAGTACTTC.

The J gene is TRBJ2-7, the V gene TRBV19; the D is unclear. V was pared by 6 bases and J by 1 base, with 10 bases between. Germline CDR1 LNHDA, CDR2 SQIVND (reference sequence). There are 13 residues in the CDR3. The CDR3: CASSLGRSYEQYF. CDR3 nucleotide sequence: TGTGCCAGTAGCCTGGGCAGATCCTACGAGCAGTACTTC.

Written as DNA, the CDR3 is TGTGCCAGCTCACCACCGAGAGGGGGAACTAGCACAGATACGCAGTATTTT. The encoded protein is CASSPPRGGTSTDTQYF. This chain joins TRBV18 and TRBJ2-3; D possibly corresponds to TRBD1 (6 bases). CDR1 KGHSH and CDR2 LQKENI come from the germline V gene. CDR3 length equals 17 residues. V was shortened by 0 bases and J by 0 bases, with 13 bases between the two germline ends.

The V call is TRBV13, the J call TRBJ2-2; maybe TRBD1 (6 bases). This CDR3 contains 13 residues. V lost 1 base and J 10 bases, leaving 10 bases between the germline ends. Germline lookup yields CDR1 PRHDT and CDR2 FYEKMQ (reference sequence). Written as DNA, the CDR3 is TGTGCCAGCAGCTTAGAGAGACAGGTGGAGCTGTTTTTT. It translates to CASSLERQVELFF.

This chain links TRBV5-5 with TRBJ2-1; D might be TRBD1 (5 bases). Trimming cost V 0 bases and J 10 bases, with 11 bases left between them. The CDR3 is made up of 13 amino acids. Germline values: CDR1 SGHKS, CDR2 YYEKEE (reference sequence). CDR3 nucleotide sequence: TGTGCCAGCAGCTTGGCAGGGTCAGGCGAGCAGTTCTTC. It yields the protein CASSLAGSGEQFF.

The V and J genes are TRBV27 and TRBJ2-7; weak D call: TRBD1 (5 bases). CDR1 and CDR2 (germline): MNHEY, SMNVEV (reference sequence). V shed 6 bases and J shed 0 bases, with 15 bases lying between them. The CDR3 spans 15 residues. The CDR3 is CASSLQVVSSYEQYF. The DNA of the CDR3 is TGTGCCAGCAGCTTACAGGTTGTTAGCTCCTACGAGCAGTACTTC.

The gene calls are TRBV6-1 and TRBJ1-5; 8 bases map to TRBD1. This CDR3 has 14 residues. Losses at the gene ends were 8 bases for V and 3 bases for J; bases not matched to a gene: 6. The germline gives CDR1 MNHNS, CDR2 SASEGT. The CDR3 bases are TGTGCCAGCGGAAACAGGGGGGACAATCAGCCCCAGCATTTT. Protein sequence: CASGNRGDNQPQHF.

The DNA of the CDR3 is TGTGCCAGCAGTTTTTTGAGGTATGGCTACACCTTC. Protein sequence: CASSFLRYGYTF. The rearrangement uses TRBV28 and TRBJ1-2; the D is unclear. CDR3 length: 12 residues. From germline, CDR1 is MDHEN and CDR2 SYDVKM. V was clipped by 3 bases and J by 5 bases, with 7 bases between them.

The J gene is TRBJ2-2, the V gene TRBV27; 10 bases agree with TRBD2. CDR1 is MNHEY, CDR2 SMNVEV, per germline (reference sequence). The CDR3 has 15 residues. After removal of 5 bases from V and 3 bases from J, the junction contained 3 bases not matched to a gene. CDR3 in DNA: TGTGCCAGCAGTAGGACTAGCGGCTACACCGGGGAGCTGTTTTTT. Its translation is CASSRTSGYTGELFF.

The CDR3 DNA reads TGTGCCAGCACCCCGGGACTAGCGATGAATGAGCAGTTCTTC. It yields the protein CASTPGLAMNEQFF. This sequence joins TRBV2 and TRBJ2-1; 10 bases are a match to TRBD2. The CDR3 covers 14 residues. The trim removed 7 bases at V and 7 bases at J, leaving 7 bases unmatched. Germline CDR1 SNHLY, CDR2 FYNNEI.

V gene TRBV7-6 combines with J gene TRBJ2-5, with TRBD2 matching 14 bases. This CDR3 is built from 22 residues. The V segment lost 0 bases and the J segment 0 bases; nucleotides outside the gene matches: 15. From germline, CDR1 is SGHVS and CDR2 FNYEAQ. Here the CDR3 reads CASSLAPWVGTSGGVYQETQYF. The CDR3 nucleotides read TGTGCCAGCAGCTTAGCCCCCTGGGTCGGGACTAGCGGGGGAGTGTACCAAGAGACCCAGTACTTC.

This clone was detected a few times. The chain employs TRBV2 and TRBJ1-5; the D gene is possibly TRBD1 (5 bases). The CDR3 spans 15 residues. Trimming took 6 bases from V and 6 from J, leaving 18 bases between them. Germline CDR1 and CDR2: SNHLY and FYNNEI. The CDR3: CASRGGVLASQPQHF. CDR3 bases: TGTGCCAGCAGGGGAGGGGTGCTCGCGTCTCAGCCCCAGCATTTT.

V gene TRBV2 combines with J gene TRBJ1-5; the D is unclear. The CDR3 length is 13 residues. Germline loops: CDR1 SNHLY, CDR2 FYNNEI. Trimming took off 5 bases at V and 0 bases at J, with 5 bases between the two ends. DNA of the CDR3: TGTGCCAGCAGTCCCAATAGCAATCAGCCCCAGCATTTT. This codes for CASSPNSNQPQHF.

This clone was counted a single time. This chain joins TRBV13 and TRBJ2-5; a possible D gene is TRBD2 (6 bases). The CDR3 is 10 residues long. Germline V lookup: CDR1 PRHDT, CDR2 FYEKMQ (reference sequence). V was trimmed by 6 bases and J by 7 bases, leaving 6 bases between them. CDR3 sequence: CASRAGTQYF. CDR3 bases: TGTGCCAGCAGAGCGGGGACCCAGTACTTC.

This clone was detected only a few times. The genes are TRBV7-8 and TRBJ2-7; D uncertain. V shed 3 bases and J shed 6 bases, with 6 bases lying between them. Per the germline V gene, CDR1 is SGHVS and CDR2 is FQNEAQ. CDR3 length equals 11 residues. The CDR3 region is CASSFLGEQYF. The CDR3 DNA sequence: TGTGCCAGCAGCTTCCTAGGCGAGCAGTACTTC.

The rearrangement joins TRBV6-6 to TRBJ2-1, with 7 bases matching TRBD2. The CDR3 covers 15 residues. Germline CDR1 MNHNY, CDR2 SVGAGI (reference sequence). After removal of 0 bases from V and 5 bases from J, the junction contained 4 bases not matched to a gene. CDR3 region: CASSYSRGGDNEQFF. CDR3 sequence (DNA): TGTGCCAGCAGTTACTCGAGGGGAGGGGACAATGAGCAGTTCTTC.

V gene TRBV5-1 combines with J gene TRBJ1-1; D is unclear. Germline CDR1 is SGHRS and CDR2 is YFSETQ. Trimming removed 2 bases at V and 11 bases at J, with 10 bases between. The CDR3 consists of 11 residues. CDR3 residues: CASSLFGLAFF. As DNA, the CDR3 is TGCGCCAGCAGCTTATTTGGGCTGGCTTTCTTT.

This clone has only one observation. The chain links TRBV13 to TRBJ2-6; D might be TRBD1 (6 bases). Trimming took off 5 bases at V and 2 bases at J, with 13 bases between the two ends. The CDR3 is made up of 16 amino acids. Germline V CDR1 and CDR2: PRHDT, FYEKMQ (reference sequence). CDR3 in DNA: TGTGCCAGCAGCGATCTAACAGGGACTGGGGCCAACGTCCTGACTTTC. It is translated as CASSDLTGTGANVLTF.

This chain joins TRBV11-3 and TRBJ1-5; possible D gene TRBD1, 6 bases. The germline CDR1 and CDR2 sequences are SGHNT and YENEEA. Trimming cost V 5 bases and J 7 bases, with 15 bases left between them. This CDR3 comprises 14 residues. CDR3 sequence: CASSHLGGGQPQHF. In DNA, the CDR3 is TGTGCCAGCAGCCACCTGGGAGGGGGGCAGCCCCAGCATTTT.

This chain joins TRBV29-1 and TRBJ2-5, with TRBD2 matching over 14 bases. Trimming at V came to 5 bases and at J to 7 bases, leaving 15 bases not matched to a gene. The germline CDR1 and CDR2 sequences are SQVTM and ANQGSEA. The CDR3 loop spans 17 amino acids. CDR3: CSVRQTTSGRARGTQYF. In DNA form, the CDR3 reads TGCAGCGTTCGGCAAACGACTAGCGGGAGGGCCCGGGGGACCCAGTACTTC.

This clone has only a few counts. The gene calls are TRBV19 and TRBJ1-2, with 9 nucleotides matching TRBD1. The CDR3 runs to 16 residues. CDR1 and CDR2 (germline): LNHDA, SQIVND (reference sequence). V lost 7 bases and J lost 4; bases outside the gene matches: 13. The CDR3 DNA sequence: TGTGCCAGTAAACCCCGGACGGACAGGGGCTTCTATGGCTACACCTTC. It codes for CASKPRTDRGFYGYTF.

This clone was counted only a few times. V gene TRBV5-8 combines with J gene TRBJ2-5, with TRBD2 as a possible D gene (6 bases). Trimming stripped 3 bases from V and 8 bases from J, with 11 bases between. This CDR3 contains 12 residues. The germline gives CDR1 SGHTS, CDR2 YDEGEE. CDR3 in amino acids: CASSSERATQYF. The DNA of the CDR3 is TGTGCCAGCAGCTCGGAGCGGGCCACCCAGTACTTC.

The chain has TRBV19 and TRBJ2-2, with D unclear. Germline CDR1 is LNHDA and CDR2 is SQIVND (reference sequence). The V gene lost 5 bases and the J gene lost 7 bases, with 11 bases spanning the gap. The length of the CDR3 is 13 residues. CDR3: CASSSPPYGELFF. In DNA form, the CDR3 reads TGTGCCAGTAGTTCCCCCCCTTACGGGGAGCTGTTTTTT.

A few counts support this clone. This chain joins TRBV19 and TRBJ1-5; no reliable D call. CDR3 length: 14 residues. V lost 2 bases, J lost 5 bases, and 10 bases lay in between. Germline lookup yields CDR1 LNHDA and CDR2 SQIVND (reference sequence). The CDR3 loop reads CASSILRGHQPQHF. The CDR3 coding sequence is TGTGCCAGTAGTATATTACGCGGTCATCAGCCCCAGCATTTT.

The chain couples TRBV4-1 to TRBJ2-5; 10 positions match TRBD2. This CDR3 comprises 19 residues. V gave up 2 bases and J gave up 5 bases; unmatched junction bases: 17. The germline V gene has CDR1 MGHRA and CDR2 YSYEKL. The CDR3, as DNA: TGCGCCAGCAGCCAATATGAGCGCGGTTCTAGCGGGAGTTGGGAGACCCAGTACTTC. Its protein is CASSQYERGSSGSWETQYF.

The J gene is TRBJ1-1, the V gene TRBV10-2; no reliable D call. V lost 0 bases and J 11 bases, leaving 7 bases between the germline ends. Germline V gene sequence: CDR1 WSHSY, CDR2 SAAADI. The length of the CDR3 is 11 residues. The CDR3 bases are TGCGCCAGCAGTGAGTCGGGCGCTGCTTTCTTT. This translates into CASSESGAAFF.

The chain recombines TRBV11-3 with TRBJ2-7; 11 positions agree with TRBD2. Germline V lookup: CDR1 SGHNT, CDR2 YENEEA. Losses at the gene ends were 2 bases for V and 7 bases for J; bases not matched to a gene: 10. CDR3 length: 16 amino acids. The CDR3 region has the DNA TGTGCCAGCAGCTTATTTTTCGGTAGCGGGAGGGGAGAGCAGTACTTC. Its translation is CASSLFFGSGRGEQYF.